This record covers a single T cell receptor beta chain. The antigen remains unidentified. Looked up from germline, CDR1 is SGHNT and CDR2 is YYREEE (reference sequence). CDR3 length: 15 amino acids. J was trimmed by 2 bases and V by 4 bases; bases with no gene match: 9. This specimen comes from a study of PD-1 blockade in mismatch repair-deficient tumors. Assay: immunoSEQ multiplex PCR; the TCRdb copy retains only in-frame clones and omits some. The top ten hold roughly 2.7% of the sample, which has under 95,000 clones, roughly 80% seen once. Study conclusions and caveats: Tumor-resident clones, often undetectable pretreatment in blood, expanded then contracted after pembrolizumab.

This specimen consisted of peripheral blood, obtained 12 weeks after starting pembrolizumab. The chain combines TRBV5-4 with TRBJ2-7; 7 bases line up with TRBD2. This TCR was sampled from an adult with mismatch repair-deficient cancer. This CDR3 is CASSTSGGPPYEQYF. The CDR3 DNA sequence: TGTGCCAGCAGCACCTCGGGAGGTCCTCCCTACGAGCAGTACTTC.